These T cell receptor beta chains were read from a single sample in a study of T cells in Graves' hyperthyroidism and ophthalmopathy. Each CDR3 protein is one row after TCRdb ran MiXCR on the multiplex PCR reads. The sample consists of under 400,000 distinct CDR3 sequences, approximately 15% of them appearing once. The material sequenced was blood. Every receptor here comes from a woman in her fifties or sixties with Graves' hyperthyroidism. The CDR3 runs from the conserved cysteine through the conserved F or W. D genes are given only for firm matches. Clone size is shown for a subset of rows, as once, few, many or a class of expanded clone.

NA	TRBV18	TRBJ2-6	NA	TGTGCCAGCTCACCGGGGCGGATCCCCTCTGGGGCCAACGTCCTGACTTTC	CASSPGRIPSGANVLTF
many	TRBV3-1	TRBJ1-3	NA	TGTGCCAGCAGCCAAGAGGGTGGAAACACCATATATTTT	CASSQEGGNTIYF
NA	TRBV9	TRBJ2-2	TRBD2	TGTGCCAGCAGCGTAGTGGAGAGATTAGCGGGACCCGGGGAGCTGTTTTTT	CASSVVERLAGPGELFF
many	TRBV20-1	TRBJ2-1	NA	TGCAGTGCTAGCGGAACGGGCTACAGTGAGCAGTTCTTC	CSASGTGYSEQFF
NA	TRBV7-9	TRBJ1-6	TRBD1	TGTGCCAGCAGCTTATGGGACAGTAATTCACCCCTCCACTTT	CASSLWDSNSPLHF
few	TRBV6-1	TRBJ1-5	NA	TGTGCCAGCAGTGAATTTCCGGGACACTCTAGCAATCAGCCCCAGCATTTT	CASSEFPGHSSNQPQHF
NA	TRBV12-3/TRBV12-4	TRBJ2-2	NA	TGTGCCACCCATGCGGGTAACACCGGGGAGCTGTTTTTT	CATHAGNTGELFF
many	TRBV11-2	TRBJ2-4	NA	TGTGCCAGCAGCACCCAGTTGCAGGCCAAAAACATTCAGTACTTC	CASSTQLQAKNIQYF
NA	TRBV19	TRBJ2-1	TRBD2	TGTGCCAGTAGTATCGGGAGGGGCGTCTACAATGAGCAGTTCTTC	CASSIGRGVYNEQFF
many	TRBV7-2	TRBJ2-7	NA	TGTGCCAGCAGCTCCGGCCCAGTGACCTACGAGCAGTACTTC	CASSSGPVTYEQYF
many	TRBV7-9	TRBJ2-2	TRBD2	TGTGCCAGCAGCCCAACCTTAGCGGGAGGGCCCGGGGAGCTGTTTTTT	CASSPTLAGGPGELFF
NA	TRBV19	TRBJ2-3	TRBD2	TGTGCCAGTAGTATCGGACTAGCGGGAGTGGTAGATACGCAGTATTTT	CASSIGLAGVVDTQYF
many	TRBV27	TRBJ1-2	TRBD1	TGTGCCAGCAGTTTGACAGGGTCGTACTATGGCTACACCTTC	CASSLTGSYYGYTF
few	TRBV20-1	TRBJ2-3	NA	TGCAGTGCTAGAGAACTGGGGACGCAGTATTTT	CSARELGTQYF
few	TRBV10-2	TRBJ1-5	NA	TGCGCCAGCAGAAGGCAAAATAGCAATCAGCCCCAGCATTTT	CASRRQNSNQPQHF
many	TRBV2	TRBJ1-1	NA	TGTGCCAGCAGTGTTCGGGTTGAGGCTTTCTTT	CASSVRVEAFF
many	TRBV5-4	TRBJ2-4	NA	TGTGCCAGCAGCTTAAGCGGTGCAGGGGACATTCAGTACTTC	CASSLSGAGDIQYF
NA	TRBV12-3/TRBV12-4	TRBJ1-2	NA	TGTGCCAGCAGTACACAGGGATTCGGCGGCTACACCTTC	CASSTQGFGGYTF
NA	TRBV9	TRBJ2-1	NA	TGTGCCAGCAGCGAGAAAGGGGGTCCCTACAATGAGCAGTTCTTC	CASSEKGGPYNEQFF
NA	TRBV6-1	TRBJ2-3	TRBD1	TGTGCCAGCAGCCGCGGGACAGGATCCGATACGCAGTATTTT	CASSRGTGSDTQYF
many	TRBV7-3	TRBJ2-5	TRBD1	TGTGCCAGCAGCGGGACAGGACAAGAGACCCAGTACTTC	CASSGTGQETQYF
many	TRBV5-1	TRBJ2-1	NA	TGCGCCAGCAGCTTCCGGGACTTAGCTTACAATGAGCAGTTCTTC	CASSFRDLAYNEQFF
many	TRBV28	TRBJ1-5	TRBD1	TGTGCCAGCAGTTTGGGACAGGGGTACCGTCAGCCCCAGCATTTT	CASSLGQGYRQPQHF
many	TRBV29-1	TRBJ2-4	TRBD1	TGCAGCGTTGAATTGGGACAGACGATAAACATTCAGTACTTC	CSVELGQTINIQYF
many	TRBV5-1	TRBJ2-1	TRBD2	TGCGCCAGCCGTGGGCTAGCGGGAGGGGGGAGCTCCTACAATGAGCAGTTCTTC	CASRGLAGGGSSYNEQFF
NA	TRBV11-2	TRBJ2-7	TRBD1	TGTGCCAGCAGCTTCGGGACAGGGGGCACCTCCGAGCAGTACTTC	CASSFGTGGTSEQYF
few	TRBV20-1	TRBJ1-4	NA	TGCAGTGCTAGAGACGCCCTGCAGACGTGGGAACTGTTTTTT	CSARDALQTWELFF
many	TRBV6-1	TRBJ1-2	NA	TGTGCCAGCGCTGGGGGCAGGGTCCTTGGCTACACCTTC	CASAGGRVLGYTF
few	TRBV19	TRBJ2-1	TRBD2	TGTGCCAGTACCATGGGGCGGGGGGCTGGAAATGAGCAGTTCTTC	CASTMGRGAGNEQFF
many	TRBV7-3	TRBJ2-5	NA	TGTGCCAGCAGCTTAAGTTGGGAGGAGACCCAGTACTTC	CASSLSWEETQYF
NA	TRBV24-1	TRBJ2-1	TRBD2	TGTGCCACCAGTGGGCCGGGACTAGCGGGGGAGAGCTCCTACAATGAGCAGTTCTTC	CATSGPGLAGESSYNEQFF
many	TRBV2	TRBJ1-2	NA	TGTGCCAGCAGCTTACAGCTCTATGGCTACACCTTC	CASSLQLYGYTF
many	TRBV27	TRBJ2-1	TRBD2	TGTGCCAGCAGCCTGTCCCCTAGCGGGAGGAATGAGCAGTTCTTC	CASSLSPSGRNEQFF
NA	TRBV7-9	TRBJ1-4	NA	TGTGCCAGCAGCTTAGGTGGCGGACTTGTGCAGAAAAAACTGTTTTTT	CASSLGGGLVQKKLFF
many	TRBV12-5	TRBJ2-7	TRBD2	TGTGCTAGTGGTTTGAGCGGGGCTCGGGAGCAGTACTTC	CASGLSGAREQYF
many	TRBV7-2	TRBJ1-5	NA	TGTGCCAGCAGCTTAGAGGGCGATCAGCCCCAGCATTTT	CASSLEGDQPQHF
few	TRBV9	TRBJ1-4	TRBD1	TGTGCCAGCAGCGTTAACAGGGGCGATGAAAAACTGTTTTTT	CASSVNRGDEKLFF
NA	TRBV9	TRBJ2-1	NA	TGTGCCAGCAGCGTAGCGGGATTTCCCTACAATGAGCGGTTCTTC	CASSVAGFPYNERFF
many	TRBV27	TRBJ2-3	NA	TGTGCCAGCACCCAAAGGGCGGAAAGTGATACGCAGTATTTT	CASTQRAESDTQYF
NA	TRBV5-1	TRBJ2-1	TRBD1	TGCGCCAGCAGCTCCAGGCCACAGGGGGCGGGCAATGAGCAGTTCTTC	CASSSRPQGAGNEQFF
many	TRBV2	TRBJ2-3	NA	TGTGCCAGCAGTGAATGGCCGACTGGCACAGATACGCAGTATTTT	CASSEWPTGTDTQYF
few	TRBV19	TRBJ1-1	NA	TGTGCCAGTAGTTCCACTCGGAGAACTGAAGCTTTCTTT	CASSSTRRTEAFF
many	TRBV15	TRBJ2-5	NA	TGTGCCACCAGCAGAGATCTGGGAGAGACCCAGTACTTC	CATSRDLGETQYF
many	TRBV12-3/TRBV12-4	TRBJ2-3	NA	TGTGCCAGCAACATTGGGGGCACAGATACGCAGTATTTT	CASNIGGTDTQYF
few	TRBV11-2	TRBJ2-1	NA	TGTGCCAGCAGCTCGGATCCGGGACCCAGGAGCCAGCAGTTCTTC	CASSSDPGPRSQQFF
few	TRBV24-1	TRBJ2-5	NA	TGTGCCACCAGTGATTTGTCCAGGGACAACCAAGAGACCCAGTACTTC	CATSDLSRDNQETQYF
few	TRBV25-1	TRBJ1-2	NA	TGTGCCAGCAGTGAATATGGACACGGCGGGGGTGGCTACACCTTC	CASSEYGHGGGGYTF
many	TRBV11-3	TRBJ1-1	TRBD1	TGTGCCAGCAGCTCTACAGGGGCCGGGGTAGCTTTCTTT	CASSSTGAGVAFF
NA	TRBV20-1	TRBJ1-6	TRBD1	TGCAGTGCAGGGGGGACAGCGAATAATTCACCCCTCCACTTT	CSAGGTANNSPLHF
NA	TRBV27	TRBJ2-7	NA	TGTGCCAGCAGTTCTCGATCAGGGGGGAGCTCCTACGAGCAGTACTTC	CASSSRSGGSSYEQYF
many	TRBV20-1	TRBJ1-1	NA	TGCAGTGCTAGAGAGGTTCAGAAAGTTCGCACTGAAGCTTTCTTT	CSAREVQKVRTEAFF
many	TRBV20-1	TRBJ2-7	NA	TGCAGTGCTAGAGACTCCTCGGGCTCATGGATTACAGGGCAGTACTTC	CSARDSSGSWITGQYF
NA	TRBV6-2/TRBV6-3	TRBJ2-7	TRBD2	TGTGCCAGCAGTTACCCTAGCGGGAGCGGGGAGCAGTACTTC	CASSYPSGSGEQYF
many	TRBV12-3/TRBV12-4	TRBJ2-2	TRBD2	TGTGCCAGCAGCCGGACTAGCGGGAGTAAGACCGGGGAGCTGTTTTTT	CASSRTSGSKTGELFF
NA	TRBV3-1	TRBJ1-1	NA	TGTGCCAGCAAAATGGGGGCCTTGAACACTGAAGCTTTCTTT	CASKMGALNTEAFF